The 32 T cell receptor beta chains in this list originate from one sample, sequenced in a study of T cell clonotyping in hematopoietic cell transplantation (dated by TCRdb to the early 2020s). Receptor amplification or capture employed the immunoSEQ multiplex PCR assay. Here the immuneACCESS table is served through TCRdb, limited to in-frame sequences with V and J called. Missing clones are a known gap in these copies; in checked studies unresolved V genes cover under half, and the rest lacks a known reason. This sample holds some 15,000 clones; 61% were observed only once. Of the sample, approximately 12% is held by the ten largest clones. In the paper's terms, the time point label means: 30 days after allo-HCT. Sequencing was performed on PBMCs, taken 30 days after allogeneic stem cell transplant. The receptors derive from a male patient aged 50 to 59 who had an allogeneic stem cell transplant from an unrelated donor, so T cells may come from the graft donor. Some clones in this sample may be carry-over from other donors' samples.

This rearrangement joins TRBV7-6 to TRBJ1-2, with D maybe TRBD1 (5 bases). CDR1 is SGHVS and CDR2 is FNYEAQ in the germline V gene. The CDR3 covers 14 residues. V gave up 2 bases and J gave up 7 bases, with 14 bases separating them. The CDR3 loop is CASSLMTGTSGYTF. DNA for the CDR3: TGTGCCAGCAGCTTAATGACCGGGACCTCTGGCTACACCTTC.

For this clone: Sequence at one end of the junction differs from germline and may be a read error. The V call is TRBV7-7, the J call TRBJ2-5, with D maybe TRBD2 (7 bases). TRBJ2-7 matches the DNA end more closely, so the J call is doubtful. The germline CDR1 and CDR2 sequences are SSHAT and FNYEAQ (reference sequence). The CDR3 runs 14 residues. CDR3 residues: CASSLGGERGEQYF. DNA for the CDR3: TGTGCTAGCAGCTTAGGGGGGGAGCGAGGCGAGCAGTACTTC.

This chain joins TRBV25-1 and TRBJ2-7; 10 positions agree with TRBD1. The V segment lost 3 bases and the J segment 3 bases; nucleotides outside the gene matches: 5. The CDR3 sequence is 15 residues long. Looked up from germline, CDR1 is MGHDK and CDR2 is SYGVNS. The CDR3 sequence is CASSDSGQGFYEQYF. CDR3 DNA: TGTGCCAGCAGTGACTCGGGACAGGGGTTCTACGAGCAGTACTTC.

The V call is TRBV7-2, the J call TRBJ2-7; D gene unclear. This CDR3 has 15 amino acids. V was pared by 5 bases and J by 4 bases, with 18 bases between. CDR1 is SGHTA and CDR2 is FQGNSA in the germline V gene. The CDR3 is CASSTEPGRRYEQYF. CDR3 DNA: TGTGCCAGCAGCACCGAACCGGGCCGAAGGTACGAGCAGTACTTC.

V gene TRBV6-5 combines with J gene TRBJ2-7; 13 nucleotides align to TRBD2. CDR1 and CDR2 (germline): MNHEY, SVGAGI. The CDR3 is made up of 16 amino acids. With 0 bases clipped from V and 2 bases from J, the junction kept 1 base outside the gene matches. CDR3: CASSYSGLAGTYEQYF. CDR3 DNA: TGTGCCAGCAGTTACTCGGGACTAGCGGGGACCTACGAGCAGTACTTC.

The chain couples TRBV5-1 to TRBJ2-7; 11 nucleotides align to TRBD1. The ends lost 3 bases at V and 2 bases at J; junction bases unmatched: 7. The CDR3 covers 16 residues. Germline V lookup: CDR1 SGHRS, CDR2 YFSETQ. The CDR3 region has the DNA TGCGCCAGCAGCTCGAACCGGGACAGGGGGACCTACGAGCAGTACTTC. As protein: CASSSNRDRGTYEQYF.

V and J are TRBV7-2 and TRBJ2-5, with 9 bases matching TRBD2. V was pared by 5 bases and J by 7 bases, with 8 bases of the junction left unmatched. From germline, CDR1 is SGHTA and CDR2 FQGNSA. This CDR3 is built from 14 residues. CDR3 DNA sequence: TGTGCCAGCAGCCTCCCCGGCGGGGGGGCGACCCAGTACTTC. Amino acid sequence: CASSLPGGGATQYF.

The chain carries TRBV6-6 and TRBJ1-3; D unclear. CDR3 length equals 14 residues. CDR1 and CDR2 (germline): MNHNY, SVGAGI (reference sequence). V lost 7 bases to trimming and J lost 4 bases, with 14 bases between them. The CDR3 region is CASTERQPGNTIYF. The DNA of the CDR3 is TGTGCCAGCACCGAAAGACAACCCGGAAACACCATATATTTT.

The chain couples TRBV25-1 to TRBJ2-7, with no clear D. The CDR3 has 13 residues. V was pared by 3 bases and J by 6 bases, with 12 bases between. Germline CDR1 MGHDK, CDR2 SYGVNS. The CDR3 nucleotides are TGTGCCAGCAGTGAGTTACGAGGAGCCGAGCAGTACTTC. Amino acids: CASSELRGAEQYF.

The V gene is TRBV30, the J gene TRBJ1-2; D is ambiguous. The CDR3 runs 15 residues. Germline V CDR1 and CDR2: GTSNPN, SVGIG (reference sequence). Trimming took 2 bases from V and 2 from J, leaving 15 bases between them. In DNA form, the CDR3 reads TGTGCCTGGAGTTCTAATTTAGGACGGAACTATGGCTACACCTTC. The encoded protein is CAWSSNLGRNYGYTF. Variable domain in full (rest from reference TRBV30 and TRBJ1-2): SQTIHQWPATLVQPVGSPLSLECTVEGTSNPNLYWYRQAAGRGLQLLFYSVGIGQISSEVPQNLSASRPQDRQFILSSKKLLLSDSGFYLCAWSSNLGRNYGYTFGSGTRLTVV.

This chain connects TRBV30 to TRBJ1-2; 8 bases map to TRBD1. Germline CDR1 and CDR2: GTSNPN and SVGIG (reference sequence). V shed 4 bases and J 11 bases; nucleotides not matched to a gene: 12. This CDR3 region has 13 residues. The CDR3 region is CAWTPDRAMGYTF. The CDR3, as DNA: TGTGCCTGGACCCCGGACAGGGCCATGGGGTACACCTTC.

J is TRBJ1-6 and V is TRBV4-1; perhaps TRBD1 as D (5 bases). The germline V gene has CDR1 MGHRA and CDR2 YSYEKL. This CDR3 has 17 residues. V was shortened by 3 bases and J by 2 bases, with 14 bases between the two germline ends. For the CDR3, the DNA is TGCGCCAGCAGCCAGTTCAAAACAGGCACCTATAATTCACCCCTCCACTTT. Translated, it gives CASSQFKTGTYNSPLHF.

The chain carries TRBV5-1 and TRBJ1-3; tentative D call: TRBD1 (5 bases). Between the trimmed V and J ends, which lost 1 base and 0 bases, there was a span of 11 bases. Germline lookup yields CDR1 SGHRS and CDR2 YFSETQ. The CDR3 is made up of 16 amino acids. Here the CDR3 reads CASSLFGGSSGNTIYF. The CDR3 region has the DNA TGCGCCAGCAGCTTGTTTGGGGGGAGCTCTGGAAACACCATATATTTT.

This clone was counted between two and nine times. V and J are TRBV5-1 and TRBJ2-5; D may be TRBD1 or TRBD2 (5 bases each). The germline V gene encodes CDR1 SGHRS and CDR2 YFSETQ. This CDR3 is built from 14 residues. V was pared by 1 base and J by 2 bases, with 9 bases between. CDR3 coding DNA: TGCGCCAGCAGCTTGTTGGGGGTGCAAGAGACCCAGTACTTC. Translated, it gives CASSLLGVQETQYF.

The V gene is TRBV30, the J gene TRBJ1-6; the D gene is possibly TRBD1 (6 bases). The CDR3 is made up of 13 amino acids. Germline loops: CDR1 GTSNPN, CDR2 SVGIG (reference sequence). V lost 7 bases and J 8 bases, leaving 15 bases between the germline ends. CDR3 region: CAFTEGVYSPLHF. The CDR3 bases are TGTGCCTTCACGGAGGGGGTTTATTCACCCCTCCACTTT.

The genes are TRBV30 and TRBJ2-7; D perhaps matches TRBD1 (6 bases). Trimming took off 2 bases at V and 6 bases at J, with 35 bases between the two ends. The CDR3 has 20 residues. The germline gives CDR1 GTSNPN, CDR2 SVGIG (reference sequence). CDR3 in amino acids: CAWSSPYLDRKQTDKTEQYF. CDR3 sequence (DNA): TGTGCCTGGAGTTCCCCCTACCTTGACAGGAAACAAACGGACAAGACCGAGCAGTACTTC.

This clone appeared a few times. J is TRBJ1-1 and V is TRBV25-1; D may be TRBD1 (6 bases). CDR1 and CDR2 from the germline V gene are MGHDK and SYGVNS. The CDR3 contains 13 residues. The V and J ends lost 7 bases and 4 bases respectively, with 13 bases between them. The CDR3 loop is CASNDQGSTEAFF. CDR3 DNA: TGTGCCAGCAATGACCAGGGGAGCACTGAAGCTTTCTTT. Variable domain in full (rest from reference TRBV25-1 and TRBJ1-1): EADIYQTPRYLVIGTGKKITLECSQTMGHDKMYWYQQDPGMELHLIHYSYGVNSTEKGDLSSESTVSRIRTEHFPLTLESARPSHTSQYLCASNDQGSTEAFFGQGTRLTVV.

This clone qualifies as medium-sized (0.01 to 0.1%). The rearrangement uses TRBV19 and TRBJ2-1; TRBD2 agrees at 8 bases. The CDR3 covers 15 residues. Germline CDR1 reads LNHDA; CDR2 reads SQIVND (reference sequence). The trim removed 3 bases at V and 2 bases at J, leaving 3 bases unmatched. The CDR3 sequence is CASSISSGAYNEQFF. For the CDR3, the DNA is TGTGCCAGTAGTATTAGTAGCGGGGCCTACAATGAGCAGTTCTTC. Variable domain in full (rest from reference TRBV19 and TRBJ2-1): DGGITQSPKYLFRKEGQNVTLSCEQNLNHDAMYWYRQDPGQGLRLIYYSQIVNDFQKGDIAEGYSVSREKKESFPLTVTSAQKNPTAFYLCASSISSGAYNEQFFGPGTRLTVL.

The rearrangement links TRBV29-1 to TRBJ1-3; D gene ambiguous. This CDR3 is built from 13 residues. The V gene lost 4 bases and the J gene lost 0 bases, with 7 bases spanning the gap. Germline V lookup: CDR1 SQVTM, CDR2 ANQGSEA. The CDR3 spells CSVAEFSGNTIYF. The DNA for the CDR3 is TGCAGCGTTGCCGAATTCTCTGGAAACACCATATATTTT.

The chain couples TRBV5-6 to TRBJ1-6; TRBD1 might be the D (6 bases). This CDR3 has 15 residues. V was shortened by 3 bases and J by 4 bases, with 11 bases between the two germline ends. Germline V CDR1 and CDR2: SGHDT, YYEEEE. The CDR3 reads CASSWRTAYNSPLHF. The CDR3 region has the DNA TGTGCCAGCAGCTGGCGGACAGCATATAATTCACCCCTCCACTTT.

The chain has TRBV7-9 and TRBJ2-5; 8 bases agree with TRBD2. Trimming cost V 3 bases and J 6 bases; bases outside gene matches: 9. This CDR3 spans 15 amino acids. Germline-derived CDR1 and CDR2 are SEHNR and FQNEAQ (reference sequence). The CDR3 is CASSFTAGGKKTQYF. The CDR3 DNA reads as TGTGCCAGCAGCTTTACGGCGGGGGGCAAGAAGACCCAGTACTTC.

Turning to this clone: One end of the junction fails to match germline, which may point to a read error. The chain recombines TRBV6-5 with TRBJ2-7; D perhaps matches TRBD1 (6 bases). CDR1 and CDR2 (germline): MNHEY, SVGAGI. There are 14 residues in the CDR3. The CDR3 nucleotides are TGCGCCAGCAGCCCCGGGACACTTGGCTTGGAGCAGTACTTC. Protein sequence: CASSPGTLGLEQYF.

The rearrangement uses TRBV4-1 and TRBJ1-2; 10 bases match TRBD1. Germline V gene data show CDR1 as MGHRA and CDR2 as YSYEKL. After removal of 0 bases from V and 7 bases from J, the junction contained 5 bases not matched to a gene. The CDR3 has 15 residues. The CDR3 reads CASSQEATGGSGYTF. The CDR3 DNA is TGCGCCAGCAGCCAAGAAGCGACAGGGGGCTCTGGCTACACCTTC.

The CDR3 region is CASSPPAGDNEQFF. For the CDR3, the DNA is TGTGCCAGCAGCCCCCCAGCGGGAGACAATGAGCAGTTCTTC. The chain links TRBV4-2 to TRBJ2-1; 8 bases align to TRBD2. Losses at the gene ends were 4 bases for V and 5 bases for J; bases not matched to a gene: 4. The length of the CDR3 is 14 residues. The germline V gene encodes CDR1 LGHNA and CDR2 YNFKEQ.

The CDR3, as DNA: TGTGCCAGCAGCTTGGTCCTAGGAGGGGTTTCTGAAAAACTGTTTTTT. Translated: CASSLVLGGVSEKLFF. This chain connects TRBV5-4 to TRBJ1-4; D perhaps matches TRBD1 (5 bases). CDR3 length: 16 amino acids. Trimming stripped 0 bases from V and 7 bases from J, with 16 bases between. Germline V gene sequence: CDR1 SGHNT, CDR2 YYREEE (reference sequence). The whole variable domain, remainder taken from reference TRBV5-4 and TRBJ1-4, is ETGVTQSPTHLIKTRGQQVTLRCSSQSGHNTVSWYQQALGQGPQFIFQYYREEENGRGNFPPRFSGLQFPNYSSELNVNALELDDSALYLCASSLVLGGVSEKLFFGSGTQLSVL.

The chain links TRBV6-5 to TRBJ1-1, with D unclear. The CDR3 sequence is 13 residues long. Germline CDR1 is MNHEY and CDR2 is SVGAGI. The germline V and J ends were trimmed by 1 base and 5 bases, with 8 bases remaining between them. CDR3 amino acids: CASSYFGRTEAFF. CDR3 bases: TGTGCCAGCAGTTACTTCGGAAGAACTGAAGCTTTCTTT.

This clone has only a few counts. V usage is TRBV5-6 and J usage is TRBJ2-1; 7 nucleotides agree with TRBD1. Trimming at V came to 1 base and at J to 1 base, leaving 5 bases not matched to a gene. Looked up from germline, CDR1 is SGHDT and CDR2 is YYEEEE. The CDR3 length is 16 residues. The CDR3 sequence is CASSLMGQQSYNEQFF. In DNA, the CDR3 is TGTGCCAGCAGCTTGATGGGACAGCAATCCTACAATGAGCAGTTCTTC.

J is TRBJ1-5 and V is TRBV2; no firm D call. The CDR3 extends over 14 amino acids. CDR1 and CDR2 (germline): SNHLY, FYNNEI. V dropped 4 bases and J dropped 5 bases, with 12 bases sitting between them. CDR3: CASSGRAGYQPQHF. In DNA, the CDR3 is TGTGCCAGCAGTGGAAGGGCGGGCTATCAGCCCCAGCATTTT.

This sequence joins TRBV5-6 and TRBJ2-4, with a weak D call TRBD1 (5 bases). The CDR3 totals 12 residues. Trimming took 5 bases from V and 6 from J, leaving 9 bases between them. CDR1 and CDR2 from the germline V gene are SGHDT and YYEEEE. CDR3 sequence (DNA): TGTGCCAGCAGTTTCGACAGAAACATTCAGTACTTC. Its protein product is CASSFDRNIQYF. Looking up the rest from reference TRBV5-6 and TRBJ2-4 gives the full variable domain: DAGVTQSPTHLIKTRGQQVTLRCSPKSGHDTVSWYQQALGQGPQFIFQYYEEEERQRGNFPDRFSGHQFPNYSSELNVNALLLGDSALYLCASSFDRNIQYFGAGTRLSVL.

This rearrangement joins TRBV29-1 to TRBJ2-1; maybe TRBD2 (7 bases). Germline-derived CDR1 and CDR2 are SQVTM and ANQGSEA. The CDR3 is 13 amino acids. The germline V and J ends were trimmed by 5 bases and 4 bases, with 12 bases remaining between them. The CDR3 reads CSVRGGVYNEQFF. The CDR3 DNA sequence: TGCAGCGTTCGAGGGGGGGTATACAATGAGCAGTTCTTC.

This clone was counted a few times. DNA of the CDR3: TGCGCCAGCAGCCCCATGGGGCAGATGAGTGGCTACACCTTC. Residues: CASSPMGQMSGYTF. The chain combines TRBV4-1 with TRBJ1-2, with D possibly TRBD1 on 5 matching bases. Germline V gene lookup returns CDR1 MGHRA and CDR2 YSYEKL. The CDR3 runs to 14 residues. V lost 4 bases and J 7 bases, leaving 16 bases between the germline ends.

The rearrangement joins TRBV30 to TRBJ2-7; the D gene could be TRBD1 or TRBD2 (5 bases each). Germline CDR1 reads GTSNPN; CDR2 reads SVGIG (reference sequence). Trimming left V 2 bases short and J 0 bases short, with 8 bases between. The CDR3 consists of 13 residues. In nucleotides, the CDR3 is TGTGCCTGGAGTTATGGGACCTCCTACGAGCAGTACTTC. It translates to CAWSYGTSYEQYF. The full variable domain, in which reference TRBV30 and TRBJ2-7 provide the parts outside the CDR3, is SQTIHQWPATLVQPVGSPLSLECTVEGTSNPNLYWYRQAAGRGLQLLFYSVGIGQISSEVPQNLSASRPQDRQFILSSKKLLLSDSGFYLCAWSYGTSYEQYFGPGTRLTVT.